Included here is one TCR beta chain sequence, with context. The antigen remains unidentified. The CDR3 contains 14 residues. After removal of 0 bases from V and 2 bases from J, the junction contained 1 base not matched to a gene. Germline values: CDR1 SGHAT, CDR2 FQNNGV. The sample is drawn from a study of somatic mutations in cytotoxic T cells in rheumatoid arthritis. Study overall: Flow sorting at nearly 100% purity was applied to some V beta antibody-stained T-cell populations, which included V beta1+ cells sequenced for TCRB. Whole-study results and caveats: Some patients, 8 of 65, had a largest CD8+ clone that exceeded 20% of CD8+ cells.

The assay was immunoSEQ multiplex PCR, and TCRdb's table has in-frame clones only and misses some. The sample lists 8,500 to 10,000 clones, around 79% occurring once. V and J are TRBV11-2 and TRBJ2-7; 7 nucleotides line up with TRBD2. Sequencing used CD8+ T cells sorted from blood. The sequence came from an adult with rheumatoid arthritis. CDR3: CASSLEGLPYEQYF. CDR3 sequence (DNA): TGTGCCAGCAGCTTAGAGGGACTACCCTACGAGCAGTACTTC.